The 27 T cell receptor beta chains reported below all come from one sample, sequenced in a study of tumor-infiltrating lymphocytes in oesophageal squamous cell carcinoma. In TCRdb, the PCR reads were re-called with MiXCR into one record per CDR3 protein. The profile shows 15,000 to 25,000 distinct CDR3 sequences, roughly 40% of them singletons. Sequenced input: esophageal tumor tissue. The receptor set was obtained from a male donor with esophageal squamous cell carcinoma.

With respect to this clonotype: A much larger clone is a single base away; this may be a read error. The CDR3 loop reads CASSLANYEQFF. CDR3 DNA sequence: TGTGCCAGCAGCTTAGCTAATTACGAGCAGTTCTTC. The rearrangement links TRBV2 to TRBJ2-1; D is unclear. Per the germline V gene, CDR1 is SNHLY and CDR2 is FYNNEI. CDR3 length equals 12 residues. Deletions cut 6 bases from V and 10 bases from J, with 13 bases between.

This clonotype has ten or more counts. The V gene is TRBV18, the J gene TRBJ2-2, with 12 bases matching TRBD2. This CDR3 contains 16 residues. CDR1 is KGHSH, CDR2 LQKENI, per germline. J was trimmed by 4 bases and V by 1 base; bases with no gene match: 1. The CDR3 region is CASSPQGLAGTGELFF. The CDR3 DNA reads as TGTGCCAGCTCACCACAGGGACTAGCGGGCACCGGGGAGCTGTTTTTT.

This clonotype has ten or more counts. The chain employs TRBV6-1 and TRBJ1-2; a weak D match, TRBD1 (6 bases). Trimming removed 7 bases from V and 8 bases from J, with 20 bases in between. CDR3 size: 14 residues. Germline-derived CDR1 and CDR2 are MNHNS and SASEGT. The CDR3 DNA follows: TGTGCCAGCATACTACAGGGAGGACTATACGGCTACACCTTC. This gives the protein CASILQGGLYGYTF.

Of note for this clonotype: This may come from a read error, since a much larger clone is one base off. The chain employs TRBV5-8 and TRBJ1-5; D not resolved. The germline gives CDR1 SGHTS, CDR2 YDEGEE. The CDR3 spans 14 residues. With 2 bases removed from V and 5 bases from J, the gap between germline ends came to 11 bases. CDR3 amino acids: CASSLLQRYQPQHF. CDR3 bases: TGTGCCAGCAGCTTATTACAGCGTTATCAGCCCCAGCATTTT.

The V call is TRBV29-1, the J call TRBJ2-3; 8 positions agree with TRBD1. V lost 7 bases and J lost 1; bases outside the gene matches: 7. CDR1 is SQVTM, CDR2 ANQGSEA, per germline. This CDR3 is built from 14 residues. The CDR3 here is CSGGQGRGTDTQYF. CDR3 nucleotide sequence: TGCAGCGGTGGACAGGGAAGGGGCACAGATACGCAGTATTTT.

The table lists this clonotype with a few counts. The chain uses TRBV7-8 and TRBJ1-4; D unresolved. The germline V gene encodes CDR1 SGHVS and CDR2 FQNEAQ. CDR3 length: 14 residues. The V end lost 1 base, the J end lost 8 bases, and 11 bases lay between the germline ends. The CDR3 loop is CASSLGAGLEKLFF. CDR3 coding DNA: TGTGCCAGCAGCTTAGGGGCGGGGTTGGAAAAACTGTTTTTT.

The V gene is TRBV5-4, the J gene TRBJ1-3; the match to TRBD1 covers 10 bases. This CDR3 is 15 amino acids long. V shed 4 bases, J shed 6 bases, and the junction held 7 bases outside the gene matches. The germline V gene encodes CDR1 SGHNT and CDR2 YYREEE (reference sequence). This CDR3 is CASSVLGQGKNTIYF. CDR3 nucleotides: TGTGCCAGCAGCGTTCTGGGACAGGGGAAAAACACCATATATTTT. The full variable domain, its missing parts supplied by reference TRBV5-4 and TRBJ1-3, is ETGVTQSPTHLIKTRGQQVTLRCSSQSGHNTVSWYQQALGQGPQFIFQYYREEENGRGNFPPRFSGLQFPNYSSELNVNALELDDSALYLCASSVLGQGKNTIYFGEGSWLTVV.

Turning to this clonotype: A much bigger clone sits one base away, suggesting this may be a read error. The rearrangement links TRBV2 to TRBJ2-5; weak D call: TRBD2 (5 bases). Germline CDR1 reads SNHLY; CDR2 reads FYNNEI. The CDR3 consists of 14 residues. The CDR3, as DNA: TGTGCCAGCAGTGAATCGCGGGTGGCAGAGAACCAGTACTTC. It codes for CASSESRVAENQYF.

The chain couples TRBV30 to TRBJ2-2; maybe TRBD2 (5 bases). Trimming pared 4 bases from V and 6 bases from J, leaving 12 bases between. The CDR3 spans 13 residues. Looked up from germline, CDR1 is GTSNPN and CDR2 is SVGIG (reference sequence). CDR3 protein: CAWTRVVAGELFF. As DNA, the CDR3 is TGTGCCTGGACGAGGGTAGTGGCCGGGGAGCTGTTTTTT.

On this clonotype itself: At one boundary the junction diverges from the germline segment, which might be a read error. CDR3 protein: CASSFMRGLRF. Here the CDR3 DNA reads TGTGCCAGCAGCTTCATGCGAGGTCTTCGGTTC. The chain couples TRBV7-3 to TRBJ2-6; D is ambiguous. The germline V gene encodes CDR1 SGHTA and CDR2 FQGTGA. The CDR3 has 11 residues. The full variable domain, rest sourced from reference TRBV7-3 and TRBJ2-6, is GAGVSQTPSNKVTEKGKYVELRCDPISGHTALYWYRQSLGQGPEFLIYFQGTGAADDSGLPNDRFFAVRPEGSVSTLKIQRTERGDSAVYLCASSFMRGLRFGAGSRLTVL.

The CDR3 is CASSSYRGLVDGYTF. In DNA form, the CDR3 reads TGTGCCAGCAGTTCGTACAGGGGGCTAGTGGATGGCTACACCTTC. This chain links TRBV28 with TRBJ1-2; 9 bases agree with TRBD1. The CDR3 loop spans 15 amino acids. Germline CDR1 reads MDHEN; CDR2 reads SYDVKM. V lost 4 bases and J lost 6; bases outside the gene matches: 9.

The CDR3 region is CASSSMPQETQYF. CDR3 DNA sequence: TGTGCCAGCAGCTCAATGCCCCAAGAGACCCAGTACTTC. This chain links TRBV7-2 with TRBJ2-5; D uncertain. V was clipped by 4 bases and J by 1 base, with 7 bases between them. CDR1 is SGHTA, CDR2 FQGNSA, per germline. There are 13 residues in the CDR3.

This clonotype was counted ten times or more. The V gene is TRBV4-2, the J gene TRBJ2-5, with D perhaps TRBD2 (5 bases). Trimming left V 1 base short and J 5 bases short, with 11 bases between. The CDR3 loop spans 14 amino acids. From germline, CDR1 is LGHNA and CDR2 YNFKEQ. The CDR3 DNA is TGTGCCAGCAGCCAAGGTCTGGAGGTGGAGACCCAGTACTTC. Protein: CASSQGLEVETQYF.

This clonotype was detected ten times or more. The chain employs TRBV6-1 and TRBJ2-4; the D call may be TRBD1 or TRBD2 (5 bases each). The CDR3 sequence is 17 residues long. CDR1 MNHNS and CDR2 SASEGT come from the germline V gene. With 5 bases removed from V and 0 bases from J, the gap between germline ends came to 17 bases. CDR3 in amino acids: CASSSGRVNLAKNIQYF. CDR3 DNA sequence: TGTGCCAGCAGTTCGGGACGGGTGAATCTAGCCAAAAACATTCAGTACTTC.

Many counts were recorded for this clonotype. The chain recombines TRBV2 with TRBJ1-5, with D tentatively TRBD1 (6 bases). The germline gives CDR1 SNHLY, CDR2 FYNNEI. V lost 1 base and J lost 9, with 16 bases in between. This CDR3 has 15 residues. In nucleotides, the CDR3 is TGTGCCAGCAGTGAAGGGGGGGCAGGGCCCCTGCCCCAGCATTTT. Translating gives CASSEGGAGPLPQHF.

As regards this clonotype: The junction shows a germline mismatch at one end, possibly a read error. The CDR3 loop reads CASSDSTYNEQFF. The CDR3 DNA sequence: TGTGCCAGCAGTGACTCGACCTACAATGAGCAGTTCTTC. The V and J genes are TRBV6-5 and TRBJ2-5; D unclear. TRBJ2-1 matches the DNA end more closely, so the J call is doubtful. CDR3 length: 13 amino acids. Germline V gives CDR1 MNHEY, CDR2 SVGAGI.

At least ten counts were recorded for this clonotype. The V and J genes are TRBV14 and TRBJ2-5; D is tentatively TRBD1 or TRBD2 (6 bases each). The tail of the sequence fits TRBJ2-7 better, so the J call may be wrong. Per germline, CDR1 SGHDN and CDR2 FVKESK. The CDR3 is 13 amino acids. CDR3 coding DNA: TGTGCCAGCAGCCAAGGCCCGGGGGCCGAGCAGTACTTC. It specifies CASSQGPGAEQYF.

This clonotype was seen at least ten times. V usage is TRBV28 and J usage is TRBJ1-1; D is undetermined. The V gene's germline CDR1 is MDHEN and CDR2 SYDVKM. V was shortened by 2 bases and J by 5 bases, with 12 bases between the two germline ends. The CDR3 is 14 residues long. The CDR3 DNA sequence: TGTGCCAGCAGTTTAACCGTAGGCGGGACTGAAGCTTTCTTT. Translated, it gives CASSLTVGGTEAFF.

This clonotype was counted between two and nine times. The limits of the CDR3 on the DNA are not certain, so only TCRdb's listed CDR3 is given. This chain connects TRBV7-5 to TRBJ2-3; the table's D call, TRBD2, has no DNA check behind it. TRBV7-5 is a listed pseudogene. The CDR3 region is 19 residues in length, termini included. CDR3 protein: CISVPAAVRLAGGTDTQYF.

This clonotype was observed many times. V and J are TRBV7-2 and TRBJ2-3, with 9 bases fitting TRBD2. The CDR3 extends over 19 amino acids. Germline trimming cut 5 bases from V and 5 bases from J; bases unmatched to any gene: 20. Germline CDR1 and CDR2: SGHTA and FQGNSA. DNA for the CDR3: TGTGCCAGCAGCCCCCCCGAGGGTATTAGCGGGAGATTTGTAGATACGCAGTATTTT. This gives the protein CASSPPEGISGRFVDTQYF.

The sample holds many counts of this clonotype. V gene TRBV5-1 combines with J gene TRBJ1-2; maybe TRBD1 (5 bases). Per germline, CDR1 SGHRS and CDR2 YFSETQ. V was cut by 4 bases and J by 8 bases, with 21 bases left in between. The CDR3 is 15 residues long. CDR3 region: CASSPRDRSDKGYTF. Here the CDR3 DNA reads TGCGCCAGCAGCCCGCGGGACCGTTCGGATAAGGGCTACACCTTC. Full variable domain (missing parts from reference TRBV5-1 and TRBJ1-2): KAGVTQTPRYLIKTRGQQVTLSCSPISGHRSVSWYQQTPGQGLQFLFEYFSETQRNKGNFPGRFSGRQFSNSRSEMNVSTLELGDSALYLCASSPRDRSDKGYTFGSGTRLTVV.

This clonotype appeared once. The chain recombines TRBV7-2 with TRBJ2-4; 14 nucleotides agree with TRBD2. The J call may be in error: the DNA end matches TRBJ2-5 better. Germline assignment: CDR1 SGHTA and CDR2 FQGNSA. This CDR3 is 16 amino acids long. CDR3 nucleotide sequence: TGTGCCAGCAGCTTATTGGGACTAGCGGGAGCGGAGACCCAGTACTTC. Translated: CASSLLGLAGAETQYF.

This clonotype was detected ten times or more. This chain links TRBV5-5 with TRBJ1-5; D gene ambiguous. Germline V lookup: CDR1 SGHKS, CDR2 YYEKEE (reference sequence). V gave up 2 bases and J gave up 4 bases, with 7 bases separating them. The CDR3 totals 13 residues. The CDR3 region has the DNA TGTGCCAGCAGCTTTTCCCAGAATCAGCCCCAGCATTTT. Protein: CASSFSQNQPQHF.

This clonotype was counted ten times or more. V gene TRBV12-3 or TRBV12-4 combines with J gene TRBJ2-7; 11 nucleotides line up with TRBD2. J lost 2 bases, V lost 6 bases, and 6 bases had no gene match. The CDR3 length is 15 residues. In DNA, the CDR3 is TGTGCCAGCAGCTTACTAGCGGGAGAACCCTACGAGCAGTACTTC. Protein product: CASSLLAGEPYEQYF.

This clonotype was counted between two and nine times. Compared with germline, one end of the junction differs, possibly owing to a read error. The chain carries TRBV6-4 and TRBJ1-5; 8 bases align to TRBD1. This CDR3 has 13 amino acids. The V gene's germline CDR1 is MRHNA and CDR2 SNTAGT. Here the CDR3 reads CASSAGQGQPQNF. CDR3 DNA: TGTGCCAGCAGTGCAGGACAGGGACAGCCCCAGAATTTT.

This clonotype is judged medium-sized. The genes are TRBV11-2 and TRBJ1-2, with TRBD1 matching 7 bases. There are 15 residues in the CDR3. With V trimmed by 6 bases and J by 8 bases, 15 bases remained unmatched. Germline CDR1 is SGHAT and CDR2 is FQNNGV. The DNA of the CDR3 is TGTGCCAGCAGACAAACAGGGGTGAGGTCTTGGGGCTACACCTTC. It yields the protein CASRQTGVRSWGYTF.

This clonotype occurred many times. This chain connects TRBV7-9 to TRBJ2-6; D call uncertain. V lost 7 bases and J 0 bases, leaving 4 bases between the germline ends. CDR1 and CDR2 from the germline V gene are SEHNR and FQNEAQ (reference sequence). The CDR3 is 13 residues long. For the CDR3, the DNA is TGTGCCAGCATCCCCTCTGGGGCCAACGTCCTGACTTTC. It specifies CASIPSGANVLTF. The variable domain in full, completed from reference TRBV7-9 and TRBJ2-6, reads DTGVSQNPRHKITKRGQNVTFRCDPISEHNRLYWYRQTLGQGPEFLTYFQNEAQLEKSRLLSDRFSAERPKGSFSTLEIQRTEQGDSAMYLCASIPSGANVLTFGAGSRLTVL.